This T cell receptor (beta chain) was sequenced during a study of graft-versus-host responses after intestinal transplantation (dated by TCRdb to the early 2020s). For the wider study: Recipients received multivisceral, liver-intestinal, or isolated intestinal transplants. Graft-versus-host and host-versus-graft alloreactive T cell clones were tracked in the graft, circulation and bone marrow after intestinal transplantation using bulk TCR-beta CDR3 sequencing. Donor T cell macrochimerism was defined as a peak of at least 4% donor T cells among recipient peripheral blood mononuclear cells. Every recipient was given anti-thymocyte globulin induction, followed by about three years of maintenance tacrolimus and steroids. Instead of going to the commercial service, samples from a few later patients were sequenced in-house on an Illumina MiSeq and processed with MiXCR. To identify alloreactive clones, pre-transplant mixed lymphocyte reaction products were sequenced and then compared with unstimulated pre-transplant donor and recipient T cells. A cohort of more than 20 intestinal transplant recipients, including one retransplant, was enrolled, and a few patients lacking pretransplant specimens were excluded.

V drops 6 bases and J drops 6 bases, leaving 9 bases in between. Taken from the germline V gene (reference sequence), the CDR1 and CDR2 loops are SEHNR and FQNEAQ. Spanning cysteine to phenylalanine, the CDR3 consists of 12 amino acids. Only the CDR3 portion is preserved as DNA: 36 bases, with reading frame beginning at the first base. Study-wide conclusions, independent of this receptor: Conclusions were limited by the relatively low number and heterogeneity of intestinal transplant patients. GvH clones were found in recipient bone marrow, and some of the GvH clones appeared earlier in ileal mucosa or blood, which is consistent with an intestinal mucosal origin. In patients with donor T cell macrochimerism, the allografts had high GvH to HvG T cell clonal ratios. Early after transplant, peak levels of circulating GvH clones were associated with declines in HvG clones.

A word on this clone: No cognate antigen has been identified for it. One base away there is no much larger clone; base qualities are not given.

Library preparation was by the immunoSEQ multiplex PCR assay. For most patients, genomic DNA was isolated with the Qiagen DNeasy Blood and Tissue Kit and shipped frozen to Adaptive Biotechnologies for TCR sequencing. For most patients, high-throughput TCR-beta CDR3 sequencing of genomic DNA was performed by Adaptive Biotechnologies. From the authors' description of their analysis: Adaptive's ImmunoSEQ software supplied the TCR sequencing data for about 18 patients, while MiXCR and VDJtools were used to process three other patients. To correct CD4 versus CD8 sorting errors, sequences present in both subsets at a frequency ratio below 5:1 were removed. CDR3 nucleotide sequences shared between donor and recipient were removed because the origin of such sequences could not be assigned. Alloreactive clones required at least 2-fold expansion over unstimulated cells and minimum CFSE-low frequency of 0.002% (template counts) or 0.001% (read counts). Clones were considered mappable if detected in sequenced pre-transplant spleen, lymph node, or MLR CFSE-low populations of the donor or recipient. Cumulative frequency of alloreactive clones was calculated as a percentage of all sequences weighted by copy number. Not all clones reach the TCRdb copy of this immuneACCESS table, which keeps in-frame sequences only. Checked studies attribute under half of the gap to unresolved V genes and leave the rest unexplained. The V and J calls and clone size were taken over from that table, and D and trimming were inferred from the DNA. The sample data list about 92,000 clones, and around nine tenths of these were observed just once. Of the sample, roughly 6% is held by the ten largest clones.

Interpreted using the paper, the time point label stands for: cells obtained before transplantation from donor or recipient. CD3+CD4+ and CD3+CD8+ populations were FACS-sorted from unstimulated pre-transplant donor and recipient cells taken from spleen or lymph nodes. Recombination connected TRBV7-9 to TRBJ2-1; a tentative D match to TRBD2 spans 5 bases. The source of this sequence is a human donor who received an intestinal transplant. Sequenced material: unstimulated CD8+ T cells sorted from spleen or lymph node cells, taken before intestinal transplant. The CDR3 has the sequence CASRPGLNEQFF. The DNA sequence reads TGTGCCAGCAGACCCGGACTCAATGAGCAGTTCTTC.